The TCR beta chain under discussion was sequenced for a study of control samples from healthy donors and cancer patients. TCRdb's copy holds only in-frame clones and misses some; the assay was immunoSEQ multiplex PCR. The data contain 150,000 to 200,000 clones, roughly 94% of them seen just once; the ten biggest clones take up 7.5% to 8.5%. Germline-derived CDR1 and CDR2 are MNHEY and SVGEGT. The CDR3 consists of 13 residues. The germline V and J ends were trimmed by 4 bases and 6 bases, with 13 bases remaining between them. Sequenced sample: blood. The rearrangement links TRBV6-2 or TRBV6-3 to TRBJ2-7, with D hard to call. The receptor was derived from a woman in her thirties or forties in good health. CDR3 DNA sequence: TGTGCCAGCAGTTCGCGGCCCTCTGGCGAGCAGTACTTC. This codes for CASSSRPSGEQYF.